This T cell receptor (beta chain) is drawn from a study of cytomegalovirus exposure and HLA in healthy donors. Study conclusions and caveats: In a later analysis, TCR beta V- and J-gene trimming showed a link to a missense DCLRE1C variant.

Vbeta (60) and Jbeta (13) primers were used in the PCR. Some clones are missing from TCRdb's copy, which holds only in-frame ones; the method was immunoSEQ multiplex PCR. This sample has about 160,000 clones, with just over 75% found just once. This clone came up once. Its antigen is unidentified. The clonotype was recovered from a man aged 35 to 55 in good health and CMV-seronegative. Sequenced: PBMCs.

The CDR3 spells CASSLTGVAEAFF. CDR3 nucleotides: TGTGCCAGCTCACTGACAGGGGTCGCTGAAGCTTTCTTT. The gene calls are TRBV18 and TRBJ1-1, with 8 bases aligning to TRBD1. J was trimmed by 6 bases and V by 4 bases; bases with no gene match: 4. Germline-derived CDR1 and CDR2 are KGHSH and LQKENI. The CDR3 loop spans 13 amino acids.